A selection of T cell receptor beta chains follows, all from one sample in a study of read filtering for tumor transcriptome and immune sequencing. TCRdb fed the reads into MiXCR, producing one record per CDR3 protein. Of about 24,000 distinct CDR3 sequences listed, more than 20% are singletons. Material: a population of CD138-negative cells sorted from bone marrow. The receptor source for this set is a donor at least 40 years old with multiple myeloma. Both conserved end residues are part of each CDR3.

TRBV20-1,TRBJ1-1,CSAREGAEAFF
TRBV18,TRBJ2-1,CASSPWTNEQFF
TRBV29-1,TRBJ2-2,CSVLAGVGANTGELFF
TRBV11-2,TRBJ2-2,CASSSVRLAGVLANTGELFF
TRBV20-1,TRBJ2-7,CSARMTGSYAHEQYF
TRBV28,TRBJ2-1,CASSLLRGEQFF
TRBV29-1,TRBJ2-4,CSVDNGQNIQYF
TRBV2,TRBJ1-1,CASSEAVGRSKMAFF
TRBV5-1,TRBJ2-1,CASQGAYYSYNEQFF
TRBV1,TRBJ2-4,CTSSQGLAVAKNIQYF
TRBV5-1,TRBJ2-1,CASAGQQSYNEQFF
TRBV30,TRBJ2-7,CAWNSGGPYEQYF
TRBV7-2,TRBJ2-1,CARSLGPDSNEQFF
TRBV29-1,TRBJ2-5,CSVVRREGETQYF
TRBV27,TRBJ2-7,CASSEGWGRSSYEQYF
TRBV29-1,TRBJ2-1,CSVGLKAGGLYEQFF
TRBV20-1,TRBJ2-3,CSAERTSGRTDTQYF
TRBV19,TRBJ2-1,CASSIQLYNEQFF
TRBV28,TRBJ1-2,CASSYGSNYGYTF
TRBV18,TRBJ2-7,CASSPWSAQEQYF
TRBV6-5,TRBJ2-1,CASLPSGSGEQFF
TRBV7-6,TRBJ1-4,CASSLTAELTNEKLFF
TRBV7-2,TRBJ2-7,CASSWGLAGSNTYEQYF
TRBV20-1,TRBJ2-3,CSAARGQASTDTQYF
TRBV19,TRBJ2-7,CASSRTSGIPSYVQYF
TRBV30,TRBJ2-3,CAWSASGATDTQYF
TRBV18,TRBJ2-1,CASSPPDSLSYNEQFF
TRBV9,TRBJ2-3,CASSPPGISTDTQYF
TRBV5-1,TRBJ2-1,CASSLAVGNEQFF
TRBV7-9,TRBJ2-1,CASSSQLAGGSPYNEQFF
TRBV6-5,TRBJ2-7,CASRLDFPPYEQYF
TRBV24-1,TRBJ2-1,CASSVLTSGVGGTEQFF
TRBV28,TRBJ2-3,CASSLPGTGGTDTQYF
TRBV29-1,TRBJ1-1,CSAMGQKNTEAFF
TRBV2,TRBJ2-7,CASKRESGSFFSYEQYF
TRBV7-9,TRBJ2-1,CASSLGLSGTYNEQFF
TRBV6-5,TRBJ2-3,CASRPHDIGADTQYF